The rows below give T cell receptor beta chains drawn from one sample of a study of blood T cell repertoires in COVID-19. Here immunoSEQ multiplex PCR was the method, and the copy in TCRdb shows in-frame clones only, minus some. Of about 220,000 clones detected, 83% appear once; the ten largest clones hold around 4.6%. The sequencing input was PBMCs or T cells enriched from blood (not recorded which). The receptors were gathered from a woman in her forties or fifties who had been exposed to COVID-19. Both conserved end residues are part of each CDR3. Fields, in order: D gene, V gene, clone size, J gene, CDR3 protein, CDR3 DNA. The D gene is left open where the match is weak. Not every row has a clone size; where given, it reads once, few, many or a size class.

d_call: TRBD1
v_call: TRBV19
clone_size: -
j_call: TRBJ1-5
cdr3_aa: CASSKFQTRQGREPQHF
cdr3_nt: TGTGCCAGTAGTAAATTCCAAACCCGACAGGGACGTGAGCCCCAGCATTTT

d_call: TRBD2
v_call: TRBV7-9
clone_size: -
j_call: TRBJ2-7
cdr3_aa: CASSFTKGGTSGTYEQYF
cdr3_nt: TGTGCCAGCAGCTTTACGAAGGGGGGGACTAGCGGAACCTACGAGCAGTACTTC

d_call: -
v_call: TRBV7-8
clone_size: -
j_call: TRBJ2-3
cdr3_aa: CASSLRGVRTDTQYF
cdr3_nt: TGTGCCAGCAGCTTAAGGGGCGTTAGGACAGATACGCAGTATTTT

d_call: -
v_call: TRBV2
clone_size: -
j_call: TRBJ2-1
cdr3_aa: CASSVEGGAQFF
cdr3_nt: TGTGCCAGCAGTGTGGAAGGAGGTGCGCAGTTCTTC

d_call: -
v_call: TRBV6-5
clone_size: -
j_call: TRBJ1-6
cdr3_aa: CASSSWGGTLHF
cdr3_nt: TGTGCCAGCAGTTCCTGGGGAGGCACCCTCCACTTT

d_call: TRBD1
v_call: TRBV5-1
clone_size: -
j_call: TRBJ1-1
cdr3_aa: CASSLGTGGSTEAFF
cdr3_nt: TGCGCCAGCAGCTTGGGTACAGGGGGTAGCACTGAAGCTTTCTTT

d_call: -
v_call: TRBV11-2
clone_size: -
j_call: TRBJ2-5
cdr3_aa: CASSPIGGARGETQYF
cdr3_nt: TGTGCCAGCAGCCCAATAGGGGGGGCAAGGGGAGAGACCCAGTACTTC

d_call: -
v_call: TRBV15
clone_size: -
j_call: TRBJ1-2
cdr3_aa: CATSRPGTNYGYTF
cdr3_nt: TGTGCCACCAGCAGACCAGGTACTAACTATGGCTACACCTTC

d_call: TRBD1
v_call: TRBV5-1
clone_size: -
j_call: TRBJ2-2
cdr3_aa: CASSPTGSGELFF
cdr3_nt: TGCGCCAGCAGCCCGACAGGGAGCGGGGAGCTGTTTTTT

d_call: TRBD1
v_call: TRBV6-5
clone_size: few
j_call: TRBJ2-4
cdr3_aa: CASGRDRGVPGIQYF
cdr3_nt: TGTGCCAGCGGGAGGGACAGGGGGGTCCCTGGCATTCAGTACTTC

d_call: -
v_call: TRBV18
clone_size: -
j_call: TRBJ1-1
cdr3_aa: CASSPGEDGDTEAFF
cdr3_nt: TGTGCCAGCTCACCAGGTGAGGACGGGGACACTGAAGCTTTCTTT

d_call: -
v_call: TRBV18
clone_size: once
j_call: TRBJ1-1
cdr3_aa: CASSTGVNTEAFF
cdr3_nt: TGTGCCAGCTCAACGGGGGTGAACACTGAAGCTTTCTTT

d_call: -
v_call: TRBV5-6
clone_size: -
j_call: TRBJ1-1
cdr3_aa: CASSLAGWDTEAFF
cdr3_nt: TGTGCCAGCAGCTTGGCAGGTTGGGACACTGAAGCTTTCTTT

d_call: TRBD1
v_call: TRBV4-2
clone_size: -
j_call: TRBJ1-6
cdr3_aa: CASSQERQGVVSPLHF
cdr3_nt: TGTGCCAGCAGCCAAGAAAGACAGGGGGTTGTTTCACCCCTCCACTTT

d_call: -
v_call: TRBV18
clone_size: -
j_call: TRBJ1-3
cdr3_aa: CASSPRTAGNTIYF
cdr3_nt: TGTGCCAGCTCACCGAGGACAGCTGGAAACACCATATATTTT

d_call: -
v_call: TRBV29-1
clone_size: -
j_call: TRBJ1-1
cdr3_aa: CGGGGMNTEAFF
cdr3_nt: TGCGGGGGGGGAGGCATGAACACTGAAGCTTTCTTT

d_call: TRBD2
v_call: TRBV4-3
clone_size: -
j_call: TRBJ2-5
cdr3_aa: CASSQDRRGKTQYF
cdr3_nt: TGCGCCAGCAGCCAAGATAGGCGGGGGAAGACCCAGTACTTC

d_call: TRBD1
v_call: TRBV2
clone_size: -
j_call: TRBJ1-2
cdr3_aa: CAGKSDRNYGYTF
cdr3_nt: TGTGCCGGGAAATCGGACAGGAACTATGGCTACACCTTC

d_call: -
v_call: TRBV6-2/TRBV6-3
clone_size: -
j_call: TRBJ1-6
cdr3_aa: CASSYSMGASYNSPLHF
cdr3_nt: TGTGCCAGCAGTTACTCGATGGGGGCATCCTATAATTCACCCCTCCACTTT

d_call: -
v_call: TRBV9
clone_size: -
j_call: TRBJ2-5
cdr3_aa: CASSGGETQYF
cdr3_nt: TGTGCCAGCAGCGGAGGAGAGACCCAGTACTTC

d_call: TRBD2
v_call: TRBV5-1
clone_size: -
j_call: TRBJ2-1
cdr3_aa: CASSLGERGKGEQFF
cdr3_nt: TGCGCCAGCAGCTTGGGAGAGCGGGGGAAGGGTGAGCAGTTCTTC

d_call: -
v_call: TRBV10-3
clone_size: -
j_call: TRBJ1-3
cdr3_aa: CAIRRESGNTIYF
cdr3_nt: TGTGCCATCAGGAGGGAATCTGGAAACACCATATATTTT

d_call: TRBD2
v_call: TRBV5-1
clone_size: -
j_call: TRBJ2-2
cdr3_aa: CASSFLAGGPVGELFF
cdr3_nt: TGCGCCAGCAGCTTCCTAGCGGGGGGACCCGTCGGGGAGCTGTTTTTT

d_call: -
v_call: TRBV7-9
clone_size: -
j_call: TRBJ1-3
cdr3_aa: CAGGEDVSGNTIYF
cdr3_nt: TGTGCCGGCGGGGAGGATGTCTCTGGAAACACCATATATTTT

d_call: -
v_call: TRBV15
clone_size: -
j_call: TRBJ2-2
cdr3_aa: CATTTGRGPPTGELFF
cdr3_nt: TGTGCCACCACGACGGGTCGCGGGCCACCCACCGGGGAGCTGTTTTTT

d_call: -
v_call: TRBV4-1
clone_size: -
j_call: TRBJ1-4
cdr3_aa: CASSRPNGGVYEKLFF
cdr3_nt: TGCGCCAGCAGCCGTCCGAACGGGGGGGTTTATGAAAAACTGTTTTTT

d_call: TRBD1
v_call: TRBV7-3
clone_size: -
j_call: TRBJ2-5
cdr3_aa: CASSTRTGAGVETQYF
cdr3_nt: TGTGCCAGCAGCACCAGGACAGGGGCAGGTGTAGAGACCCAGTACTTC

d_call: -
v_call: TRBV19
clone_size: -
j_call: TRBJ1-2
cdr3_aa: CASSSKGRSPYGYTF
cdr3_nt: TGTGCCAGTAGTAGCAAGGGGCGCTCCCCATATGGCTACACCTTC

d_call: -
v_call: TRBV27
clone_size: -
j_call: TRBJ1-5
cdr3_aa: CAIPRSRGQPQHF
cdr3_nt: TGTGCCATCCCTCGGAGCCGGGGTCAGCCCCAGCATTTT

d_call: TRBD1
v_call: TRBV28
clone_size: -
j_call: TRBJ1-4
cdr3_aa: CASIPRRQGVDEKLFF
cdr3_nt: TGTGCCAGCATCCCGAGGCGACAGGGGGTGGATGAAAAACTGTTTTTT

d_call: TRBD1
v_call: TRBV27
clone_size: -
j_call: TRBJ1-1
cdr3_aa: CASSADRAEAFF
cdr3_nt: TGTGCCAGCAGTGCGGACAGGGCTGAAGCTTTCTTT

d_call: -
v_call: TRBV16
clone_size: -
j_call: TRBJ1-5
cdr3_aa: CASSGAFNQPQHF
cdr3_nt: TGTGCCAGCAGCGGGGCCTTCAATCAGCCCCAGCATTTT

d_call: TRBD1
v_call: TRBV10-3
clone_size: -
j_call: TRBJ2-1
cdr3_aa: CAISGQGFVGFGEQFF
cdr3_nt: TGTGCCATCAGTGGACAGGGTTTTGTTGGATTTGGTGAGCAGTTCTTC

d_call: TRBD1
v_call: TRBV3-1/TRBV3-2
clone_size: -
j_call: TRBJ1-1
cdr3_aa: CASSATGGRGTEAFF
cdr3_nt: TGTGCCAGCAGCGCGACAGGGGGTCGAGGAACTGAAGCTTTCTTT

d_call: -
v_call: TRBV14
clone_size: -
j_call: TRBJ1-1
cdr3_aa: CASSFLGTTMNTEAFF
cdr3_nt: TGTGCCAGCAGCTTCCTGGGGACTACGATGAACACTGAAGCTTTCTTT

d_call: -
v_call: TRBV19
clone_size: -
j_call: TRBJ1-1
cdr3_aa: CASSPQGRWTEAFF
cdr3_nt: TGTGCCAGTAGTCCCCAGGGTAGATGGACTGAAGCTTTCTTT

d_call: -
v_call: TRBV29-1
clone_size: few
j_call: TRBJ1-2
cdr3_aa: CSVERMGGHTLGGGYTF
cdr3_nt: TGCAGCGTTGAAAGGATGGGGGGTCACACTCTGGGAGGTGGCTACACCTTC

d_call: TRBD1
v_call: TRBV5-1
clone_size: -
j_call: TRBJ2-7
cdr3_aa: CASSFIGGSEQYF
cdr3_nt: TGCGCCAGCAGCTTTATAGGGGGCTCTGAGCAGTACTTC

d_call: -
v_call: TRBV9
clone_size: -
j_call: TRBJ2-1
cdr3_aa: CASGGGGSSYNEQFF
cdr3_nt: TGTGCCAGCGGGGGAGGAGGGAGCTCCTACAATGAGCAGTTCTTC

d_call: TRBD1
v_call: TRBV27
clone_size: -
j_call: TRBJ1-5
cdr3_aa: CASSFGTGGNQPQHF
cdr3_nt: TGTGCCAGCAGTTTTGGGACAGGGGGCAATCAGCCCCAGCATTTT

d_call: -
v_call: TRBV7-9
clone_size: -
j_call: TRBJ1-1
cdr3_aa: CASSSDRWNTEAFF
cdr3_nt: TGTGCCAGCAGCTCAGACAGGTGGAACACTGAAGCTTTCTTT

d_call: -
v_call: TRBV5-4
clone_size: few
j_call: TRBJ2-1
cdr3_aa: CASQRVRSQGNEQFF
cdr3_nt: TGTGCCAGCCAGAGAGTAAGATCTCAGGGGAATGAGCAGTTCTTC

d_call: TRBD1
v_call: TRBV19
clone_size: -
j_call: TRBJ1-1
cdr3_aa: CASSIVGTGNTEAFF
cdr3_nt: TGTGCCAGTAGTATAGTTGGGACAGGAAACACTGAAGCTTTCTTT

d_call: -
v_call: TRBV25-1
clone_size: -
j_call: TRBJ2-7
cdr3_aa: CASSDPTYEQYF
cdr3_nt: TGTGCCAGCAGTGATCCTACCTACGAGCAGTACTTC